Presented here are 11 T cell receptor beta chains from one specimen sequenced in a study of T cells after yellow fever vaccination. A single record per CDR3 protein comes from TCRdb applying MiXCR to the 5' RACE reads. The table lists around 310,000 distinct CDR3 sequences, around 4.5% of them singletons. Sequencing was performed on PBMCs, taken 15 days after the yellow fever booster vaccination. These receptors came from a young man who received the YFV17D yellow fever vaccine.

A few counts support this clonotype. V usage is TRBV7-9 and J usage is TRBJ2-1, with D unresolved. Germline V gene sequence: CDR1 SEHNR, CDR2 FQNEAQ (reference sequence). The CDR3 runs 15 residues. V lost 5 bases and J 8 bases, leaving 19 bases between the germline ends. As DNA, the CDR3 is TGTGCCAGCAGCCCCCACTTTGAAGGTCGAGATGAGCAGTTCTTC. Translated, it gives CASSPHFEGRDEQFF. The full variable domain, rest sourced from reference TRBV7-9 and TRBJ2-1, is DTGVSQNPRHKITKRGQNVTFRCDPISEHNRLYWYRQTLGQGPEFLTYFQNEAQLEKSRLLSDRFSAERPKGSFSTLEIQRTEQGDSAMYLCASSPHFEGRDEQFFGPGTRLTVL.

This clonotype showed up just a few times. V gene TRBV6-5 combines with J gene TRBJ2-2, with no clear D. From germline, CDR1 is MNHEY and CDR2 SVGAGI. Trimming shortened V by 2 bases and J by 7 bases, and 5 bases separated the two germline ends. This CDR3 has 12 residues. The CDR3 loop reads CASSYGNGELFF. CDR3 DNA: TGTGCCAGCAGTTACGGTAACGGGGAGCTGTTTTTT.

The CDR3 DNA sequence: TGTGCCAGCAGCTTCAGGGGCGGATTAGAATCACCCCTCCACTTT. Residues: CASSFRGGLESPLHF. The V and J genes are TRBV5-6 and TRBJ1-6; D may be TRBD1 (6 bases). V lost 2 bases and J lost 10, with 16 bases in between. The CDR3 covers 15 residues. The germline V gene encodes CDR1 SGHDT and CDR2 YYEEEE.

This chain uses TRBV5-1 with TRBJ2-5, with TRBD1 matching 8 bases. Losses at the gene ends were 2 bases for V and 4 bases for J; bases not matched to a gene: 7. This CDR3 has 15 amino acids. CDR1 and CDR2 from the germline V gene are SGHRS and YFSETQ. CDR3 region: CASSLDGQGIETQYF. Written as DNA, the CDR3 is TGCGCCAGCAGCTTAGATGGACAGGGAATAGAGACCCAGTACTTC.

This clonotype was picked up many times. The CDR3 DNA reads TGTGCCAGCAGCCCCGACAGGGTCTATGGCTACACCTTC. This gives the protein CASSPDRVYGYTF. V usage is TRBV18 and J usage is TRBJ1-2; 7 nucleotides match TRBD1. The V gene end was trimmed by 8 bases and the J gene end by 4 bases; junction bases not matched to a gene: 7. CDR1 KGHSH and CDR2 LQKENI come from the germline V gene. This CDR3 has 13 residues.

This clonotype was observed a handful of times. The V and J genes are TRBV25-1 and TRBJ2-6, with no clear D. Trimming stripped 2 bases from V and 0 bases from J, with 8 bases between. The CDR3 runs to 16 residues. CDR1 and CDR2 from the germline V gene are MGHDK and SYGVNS. The CDR3: CASSENSHSGANVLTF. The CDR3 bases are TGTGCCAGCAGTGAAAACAGTCACTCTGGGGCCAACGTCCTGACTTTC.

This clonotype was observed at least ten times. The rearrangement joins TRBV7-2 to TRBJ2-5, with a possible D match to TRBD1 (6 bases). Trimming took off 3 bases at V and 10 bases at J, with 21 bases between the two ends. The V gene's germline CDR1 is SGHTA and CDR2 FQGNSA. CDR3 size: 15 residues. CDR3 nucleotides: TGTGCCAGCAGCTTTGGGTTCGGACAGTTGGTTTTCCAGTACTTC. Encoded protein: CASSFGFGQLVFQYF.

This clonotype has ten or more counts. The CDR3 sequence is CASSGGFSNQPQHF. In DNA form, the CDR3 reads TGTGCCAGCAGTGGGGGGTTCTCTAATCAGCCCCAGCATTTT. The V call is TRBV6-1, the J call TRBJ1-5; D perhaps matches TRBD1 (5 bases). From germline, CDR1 is MNHNS and CDR2 SASEGT. This CDR3 has 14 residues. The germline V and J ends were trimmed by 4 bases and 4 bases, with 11 bases remaining between them.

The rearrangement joins TRBV4-1 to TRBJ1-5; the match to TRBD1 covers 7 bases. CDR3 length equals 15 residues. Germline V lookup: CDR1 MGHRA, CDR2 YSYEKL. Trimming at V came to 1 base and at J to 6 bases, leaving 6 bases not matched to a gene. Written as DNA, the CDR3 is TGCGCCAGCAGCCAAGGCCCAGACAGGGCTCAGCCCCAGCATTTT. Its protein product is CASSQGPDRAQPQHF.

This clonotype was seen many times. The chain has TRBV7-2 and TRBJ1-5; 8 nucleotides line up with TRBD1. Germline CDR1 is SGHTA and CDR2 is FQGNSA. V shed 5 bases, J shed 4 bases, and the junction held 4 bases outside the gene matches. The CDR3 has 14 residues. The CDR3 sequence is CASSPRTGNQPQHF. CDR3 bases: TGTGCCAGCAGCCCCAGGACAGGGAATCAGCCCCAGCATTTT.

This clonotype appeared many times. The chain employs TRBV29-1 and TRBJ2-7; D possibly matches TRBD1 or TRBD2 (5 bases each). The germline CDR1 and CDR2 sequences are SQVTM and ANQGSEA. This CDR3 is 11 amino acids long. Trimming shortened V by 4 bases and J by 6 bases, and 10 bases separated the two germline ends. The CDR3 DNA sequence: TGCAGCGTTGCCTCCGGGGCCGAGCAGTACTTC. Protein: CSVASGAEQYF.